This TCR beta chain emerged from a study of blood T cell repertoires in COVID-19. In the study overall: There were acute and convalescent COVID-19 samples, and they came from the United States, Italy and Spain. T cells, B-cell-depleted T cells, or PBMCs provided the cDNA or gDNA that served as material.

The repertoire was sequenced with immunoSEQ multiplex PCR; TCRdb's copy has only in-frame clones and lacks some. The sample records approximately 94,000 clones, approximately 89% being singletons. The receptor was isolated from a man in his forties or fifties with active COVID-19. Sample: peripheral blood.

CDR3 DNA: TGCGCCAGCAGCTTGACAGGTTCAAGCACAGATACGCAGTATTTT. Translating gives CASSLTGSSTDTQYF. V and J are TRBV5-1 and TRBJ2-3; weak D call: TRBD1 (5 bases). The CDR3 consists of 15 residues. Trimming removed 1 base at V and 0 bases at J, with 9 bases between. CDR1 and CDR2 (germline): SGHRS, YFSETQ.